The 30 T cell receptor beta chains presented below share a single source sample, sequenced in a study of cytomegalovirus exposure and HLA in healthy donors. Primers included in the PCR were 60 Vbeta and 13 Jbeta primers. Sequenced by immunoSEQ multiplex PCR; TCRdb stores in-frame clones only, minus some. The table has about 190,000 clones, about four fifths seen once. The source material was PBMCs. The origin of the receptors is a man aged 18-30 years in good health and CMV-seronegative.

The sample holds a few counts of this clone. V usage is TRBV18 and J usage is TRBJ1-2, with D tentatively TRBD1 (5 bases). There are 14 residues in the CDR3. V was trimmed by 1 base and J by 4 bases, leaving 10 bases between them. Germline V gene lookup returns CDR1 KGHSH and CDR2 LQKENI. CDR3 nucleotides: TGTGCCAGCTCACCACGGGAGGGACTCTATGGCTACACCTTC. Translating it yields CASSPREGLYGYTF.

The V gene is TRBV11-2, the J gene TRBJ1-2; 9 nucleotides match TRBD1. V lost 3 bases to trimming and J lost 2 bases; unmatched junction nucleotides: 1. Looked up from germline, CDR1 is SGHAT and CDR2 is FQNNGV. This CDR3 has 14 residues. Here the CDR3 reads CASSFGTGNYGYTF. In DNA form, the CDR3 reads TGTGCCAGCAGCTTCGGGACAGGGAACTATGGCTACACCTTC.

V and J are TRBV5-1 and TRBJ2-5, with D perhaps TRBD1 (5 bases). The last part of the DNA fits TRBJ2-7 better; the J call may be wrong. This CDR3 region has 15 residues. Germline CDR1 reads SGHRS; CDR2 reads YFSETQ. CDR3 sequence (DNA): TGCGCCAGCAGCTTGTGGGTAGGGGCGAGCTACGAGCAGTACTTC. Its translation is CASSLWVGASYEQYF.

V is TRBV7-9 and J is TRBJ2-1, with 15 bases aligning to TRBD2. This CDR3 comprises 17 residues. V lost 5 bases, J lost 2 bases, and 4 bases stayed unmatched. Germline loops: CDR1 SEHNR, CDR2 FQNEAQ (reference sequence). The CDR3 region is CASSPGLAGGTYNEQFF. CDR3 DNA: TGTGCCAGCAGCCCGGGACTAGCGGGAGGTACCTACAATGAGCAGTTCTTC.

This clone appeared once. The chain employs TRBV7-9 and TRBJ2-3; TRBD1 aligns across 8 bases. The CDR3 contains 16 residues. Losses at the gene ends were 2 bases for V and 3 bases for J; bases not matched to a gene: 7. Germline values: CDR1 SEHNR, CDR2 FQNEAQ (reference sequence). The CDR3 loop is CASSLMTGVRTDTQYF. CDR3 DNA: TGTGCCAGCAGCTTAATGACAGGGGTTAGGACAGATACGCAGTATTTT.

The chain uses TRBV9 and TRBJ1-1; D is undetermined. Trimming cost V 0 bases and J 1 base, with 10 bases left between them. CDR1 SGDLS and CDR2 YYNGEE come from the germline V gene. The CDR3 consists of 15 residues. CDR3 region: CASSVVRDRNTEAFF. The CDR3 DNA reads TGTGCCAGCAGCGTAGTGAGGGATCGGAACACTGAAGCTTTCTTT.

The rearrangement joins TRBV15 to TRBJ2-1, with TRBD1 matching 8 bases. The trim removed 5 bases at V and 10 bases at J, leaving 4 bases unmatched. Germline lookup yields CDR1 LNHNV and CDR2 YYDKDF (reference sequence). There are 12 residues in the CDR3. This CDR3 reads CATSRTGGEQFF. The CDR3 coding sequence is TGTGCCACCAGCCGCACAGGGGGAGAGCAGTTCTTC.

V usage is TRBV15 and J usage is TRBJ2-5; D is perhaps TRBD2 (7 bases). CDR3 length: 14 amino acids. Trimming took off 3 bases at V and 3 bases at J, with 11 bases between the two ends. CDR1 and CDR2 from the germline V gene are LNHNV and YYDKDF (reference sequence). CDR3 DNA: TGTGCCACCAGCAGCGGGGGGCGGGAAGAGACCCAGTACTTC. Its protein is CATSSGGREETQYF.

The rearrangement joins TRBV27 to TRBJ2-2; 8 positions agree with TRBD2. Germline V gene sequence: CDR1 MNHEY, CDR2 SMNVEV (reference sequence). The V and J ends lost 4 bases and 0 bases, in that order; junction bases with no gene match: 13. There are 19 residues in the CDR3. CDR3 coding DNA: TGTGCCAGCAGTTCTAGGCGTTGGGTAGCGGGATCGAACACCGGGGAGCTGTTTTTT. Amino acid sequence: CASSSRRWVAGSNTGELFF.

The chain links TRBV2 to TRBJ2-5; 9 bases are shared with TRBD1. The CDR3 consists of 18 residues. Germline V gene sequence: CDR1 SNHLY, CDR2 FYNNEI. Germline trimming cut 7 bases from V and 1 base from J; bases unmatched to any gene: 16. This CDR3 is CASKAGQGIFGLQETQYF. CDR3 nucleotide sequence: TGTGCCAGCAAGGCGGGACAGGGCATTTTTGGGCTCCAAGAGACCCAGTACTTC.

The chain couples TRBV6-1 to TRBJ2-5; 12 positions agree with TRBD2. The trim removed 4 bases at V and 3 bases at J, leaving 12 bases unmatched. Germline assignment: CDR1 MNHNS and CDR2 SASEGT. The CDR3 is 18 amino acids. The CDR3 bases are TGTGCCAGCAGTGTTCTGTGGTCTAGCGGGGGGGATGAAGAGACCCAGTACTTC. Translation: CASSVLWSSGGDEETQYF.

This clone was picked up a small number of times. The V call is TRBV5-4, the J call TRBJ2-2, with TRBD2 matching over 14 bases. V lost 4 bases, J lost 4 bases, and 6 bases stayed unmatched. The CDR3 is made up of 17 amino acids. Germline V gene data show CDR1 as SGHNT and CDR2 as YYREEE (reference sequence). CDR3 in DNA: TGTGCCAGCAGCCAAAAGACTAGCGGGAGGGTCACCGGGGAGCTGTTTTTT. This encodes CASSQKTSGRVTGELFF.

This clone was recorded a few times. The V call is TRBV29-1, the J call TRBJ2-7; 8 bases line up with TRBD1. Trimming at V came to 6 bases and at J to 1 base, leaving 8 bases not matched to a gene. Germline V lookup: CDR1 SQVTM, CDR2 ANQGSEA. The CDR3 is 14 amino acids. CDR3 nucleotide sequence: TGCAGCGTATCCCCGACAGGGGCGTCCTACGAGCAGTACTTC. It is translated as CSVSPTGASYEQYF.

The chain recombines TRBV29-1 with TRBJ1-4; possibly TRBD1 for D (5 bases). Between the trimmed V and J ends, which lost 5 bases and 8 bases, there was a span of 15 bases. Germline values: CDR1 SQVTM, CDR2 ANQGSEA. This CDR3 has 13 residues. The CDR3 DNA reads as TGCAGCGTTAACTATGACAGCCGCGAAAAACTGTTTTTT. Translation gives CSVNYDSREKLFF.

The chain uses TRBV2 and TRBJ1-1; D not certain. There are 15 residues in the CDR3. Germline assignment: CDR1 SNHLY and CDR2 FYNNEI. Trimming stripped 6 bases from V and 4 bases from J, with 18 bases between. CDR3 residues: CASSQRTGFGTEAFF. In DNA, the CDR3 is TGTGCCAGCAGCCAAAGAACGGGGTTTGGCACTGAAGCTTTCTTT.

The CDR3 reads CASSARDRGLQDEKLFF. In DNA form, the CDR3 reads TGTGCCAGCAGCGCCCGGGACAGGGGGCTTCAGGATGAAAAACTGTTTTTT. The chain is built from TRBV9 and TRBJ1-4, with 12 positions matching TRBD1. V lost 3 bases to trimming and J lost 6 bases; unmatched junction nucleotides: 9. CDR1 and CDR2 (germline): SGDLS, YYNGEE. This CDR3 comprises 17 residues.

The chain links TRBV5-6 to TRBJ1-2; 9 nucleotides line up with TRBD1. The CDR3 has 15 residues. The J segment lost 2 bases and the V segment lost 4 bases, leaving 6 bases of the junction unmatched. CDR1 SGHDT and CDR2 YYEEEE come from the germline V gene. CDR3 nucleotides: TGTGCCAGCAGCCCCACAGGGGGCGAGAACTATGGCTACACCTTC. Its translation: CASSPTGGENYGYTF. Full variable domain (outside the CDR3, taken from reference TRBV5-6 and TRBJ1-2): DAGVTQSPTHLIKTRGQQVTLRCSPKSGHDTVSWYQQALGQGPQFIFQYYEEEERQRGNFPDRFSGHQFPNYSSELNVNALLLGDSALYLCASSPTGGENYGYTFGSGTRLTVV.

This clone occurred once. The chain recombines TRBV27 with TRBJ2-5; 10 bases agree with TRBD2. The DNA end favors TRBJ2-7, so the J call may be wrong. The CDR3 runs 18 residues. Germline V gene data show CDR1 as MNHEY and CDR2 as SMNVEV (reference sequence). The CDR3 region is CASSLRTSGKGSLYEQYF. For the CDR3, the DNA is TGTGCCAGCAGTTTACGTACTAGCGGGAAAGGTTCCCTTTACGAGCAGTACTTC.

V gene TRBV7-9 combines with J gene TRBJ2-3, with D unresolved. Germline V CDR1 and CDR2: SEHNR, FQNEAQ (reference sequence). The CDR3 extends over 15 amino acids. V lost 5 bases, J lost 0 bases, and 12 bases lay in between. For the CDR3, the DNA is TGTGCCAGCAGCCTAAGCGTAGATAGCACAGATACGCAGTATTTT. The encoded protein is CASSLSVDSTDTQYF.

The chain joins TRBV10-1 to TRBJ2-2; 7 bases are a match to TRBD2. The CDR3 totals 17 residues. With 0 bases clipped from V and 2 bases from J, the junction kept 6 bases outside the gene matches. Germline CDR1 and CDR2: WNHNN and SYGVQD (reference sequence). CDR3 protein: CASSESRGRGNTGELFF. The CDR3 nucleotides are TGCGCCAGCAGTGAGTCCCGAGGGAGGGGCAACACCGGGGAGCTGTTTTTT.

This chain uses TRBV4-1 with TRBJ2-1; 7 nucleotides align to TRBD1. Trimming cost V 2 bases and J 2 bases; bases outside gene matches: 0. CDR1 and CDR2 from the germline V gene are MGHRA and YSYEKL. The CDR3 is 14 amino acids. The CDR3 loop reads CASSQQGAYNEQFF. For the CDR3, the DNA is TGCGCCAGCAGCCAACAGGGGGCCTACAATGAGCAGTTCTTC.

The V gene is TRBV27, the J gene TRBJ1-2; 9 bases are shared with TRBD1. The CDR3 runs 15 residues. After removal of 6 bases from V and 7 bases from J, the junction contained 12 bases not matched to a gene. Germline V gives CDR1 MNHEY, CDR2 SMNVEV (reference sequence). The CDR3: CASSPTEDRGTGYTF. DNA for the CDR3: TGTGCCAGCAGCCCAACTGAGGACAGGGGCACTGGCTACACCTTC.

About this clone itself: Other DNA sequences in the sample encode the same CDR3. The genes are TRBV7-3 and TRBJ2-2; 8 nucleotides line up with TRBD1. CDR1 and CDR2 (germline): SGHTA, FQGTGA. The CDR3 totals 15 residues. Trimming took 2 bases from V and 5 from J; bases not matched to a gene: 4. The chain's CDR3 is CASSLGQGRTGELFF. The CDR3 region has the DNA TGTGCCAGCAGCTTAGGACAGGGAAGGACCGGGGAGCTGTTTTTT.

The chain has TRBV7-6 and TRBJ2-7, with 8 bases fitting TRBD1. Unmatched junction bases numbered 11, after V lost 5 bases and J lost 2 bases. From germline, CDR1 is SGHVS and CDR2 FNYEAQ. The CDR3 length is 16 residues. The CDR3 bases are TGTGCCAGCAGCATCATCGCCCGGGACAGGCCCTACGAGCAGTACTTC. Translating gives CASSIIARDRPYEQYF. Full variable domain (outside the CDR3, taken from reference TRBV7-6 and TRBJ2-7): GAGVSQSPRYKVTKRGQDVALRCDPISGHVSLYWYRQALGQGPEFLTYFNYEAQQDKSGLPNDRFSAERPEGSISTLTIQRTEQRDSAMYRCASSIIARDRPYEQYFGPGTRLTVT.

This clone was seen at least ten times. For the CDR3, the DNA is TGTGCCAGCAGCTCGTGGTCAGCGCTCGGGGAGCTGTTTTTT. Its translation: CASSSWSALGELFF. This chain uses TRBV7-9 with TRBJ2-2, with D unclear. V lost 4 bases to trimming and J lost 7 bases, with 13 bases between them. The CDR3 runs to 14 residues. The germline gives CDR1 SEHNR, CDR2 FQNEAQ (reference sequence). Looking up the rest from reference TRBV7-9 and TRBJ2-2 gives the full variable domain: DTGVSQNPRHKITKRGQNVTFRCDPISEHNRLYWYRQTLGQGPEFLTYFQNEAQLEKSRLLSDRFSAERPKGSFSTLEIQRTEQGDSAMYLCASSSWSALGELFFGEGSRLTVL.

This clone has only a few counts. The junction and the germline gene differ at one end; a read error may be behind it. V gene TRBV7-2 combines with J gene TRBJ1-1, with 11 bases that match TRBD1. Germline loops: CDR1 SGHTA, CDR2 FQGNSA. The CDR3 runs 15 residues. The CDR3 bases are TGTGCCAGCAGCTTAGGGGGAAGGACAGGGGGCGAGCTCCCATTT. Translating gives CASSLGGRTGGELPF.

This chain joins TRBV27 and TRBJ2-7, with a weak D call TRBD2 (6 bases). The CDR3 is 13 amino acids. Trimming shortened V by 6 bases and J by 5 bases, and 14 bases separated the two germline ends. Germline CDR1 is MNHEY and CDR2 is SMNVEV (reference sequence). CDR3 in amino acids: CASRSLAIHEQYF. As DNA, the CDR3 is TGTGCCAGCAGGTCGCTAGCGATCCACGAGCAGTACTTC.

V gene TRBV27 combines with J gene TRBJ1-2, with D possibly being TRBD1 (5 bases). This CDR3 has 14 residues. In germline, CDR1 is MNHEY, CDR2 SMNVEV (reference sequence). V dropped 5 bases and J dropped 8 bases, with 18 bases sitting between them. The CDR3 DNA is TGTGCCAGCAGTGCGGGGACCTTACACGGCGGCTACACCTTC. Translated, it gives CASSAGTLHGGYTF.

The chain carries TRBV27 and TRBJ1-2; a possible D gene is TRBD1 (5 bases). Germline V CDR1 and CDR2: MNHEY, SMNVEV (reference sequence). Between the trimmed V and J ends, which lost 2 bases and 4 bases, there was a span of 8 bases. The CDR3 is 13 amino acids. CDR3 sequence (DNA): TGTGCCAGCAGTTTACGACAGAGCTATGGCTACACCTTC. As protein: CASSLRQSYGYTF.

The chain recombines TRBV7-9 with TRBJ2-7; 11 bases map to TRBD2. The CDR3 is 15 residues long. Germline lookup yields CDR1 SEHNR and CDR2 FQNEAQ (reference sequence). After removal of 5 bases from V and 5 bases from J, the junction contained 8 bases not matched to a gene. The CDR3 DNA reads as TGTGCCAGCAGCAATAGCGGGAGGGGAAGGCACGAGCAGTACTTC. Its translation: CASSNSGRGRHEQYF.